Described below is a single T cell receptor beta chain sequence and its context. This CDR3 is built from 15 residues. From germline, CDR1 is WNHNN and CDR2 SYGVQD (reference sequence). V gave up 3 bases and J gave up 4 bases, with 12 bases separating them. This entry is derived from a study of OX40 agonist ivuxolimab in advanced cancers. Across the whole study: Melanoma, hepatocellular carcinoma, head and neck or renal cell cancer occurred in dose-escalation patients.

The protocol was immunoSEQ multiplex PCR, while the TCRdb copy is restricted to in-frame clones and leaves out a portion. This table has 52,000 or so clones, 84% appearing once. The J gene is TRBJ2-2, the V gene TRBV10-1; TRBD2 is a possible D gene (6 bases). This receptor was identified in an adult with an advanced solid tumor such as melanoma, head and neck, liver or kidney cancer. The specimen comprised CD4+ or CD8+ T cells sorted from blood, sampled in a trial of the OX40 agonist ivuxolimab. The CDR3 DNA is TGCGCCAGCAGTGATAGCGGAGGCAGCACCGGGGAGCTGTTTTTT. Its protein product is CASSDSGGSTGELFF.